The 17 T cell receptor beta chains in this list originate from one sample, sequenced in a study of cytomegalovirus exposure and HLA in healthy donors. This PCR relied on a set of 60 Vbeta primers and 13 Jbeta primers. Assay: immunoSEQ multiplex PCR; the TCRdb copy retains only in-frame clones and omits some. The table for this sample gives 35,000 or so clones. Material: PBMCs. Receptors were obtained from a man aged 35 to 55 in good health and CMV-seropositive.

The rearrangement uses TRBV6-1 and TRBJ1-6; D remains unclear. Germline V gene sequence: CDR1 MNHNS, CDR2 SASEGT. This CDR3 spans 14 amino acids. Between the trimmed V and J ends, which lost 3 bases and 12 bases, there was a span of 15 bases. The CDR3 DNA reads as TGTGCCAGCAGTGAGGGTAGCCCGCTCGGACCCCTCCACTTT. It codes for CASSEGSPLGPLHF.

For the CDR3, the DNA is TGCGCCAGCAGCCAAGCGGGGATCGAAACCGAGCAGTACTTC. It specifies CASSQAGIETEQYF. V and J are TRBV4-1 and TRBJ2-7; D is possibly TRBD2 (5 bases). Trimming cost V 1 base and J 6 bases, with 13 bases left between them. Germline V gene sequence: CDR1 MGHRA, CDR2 YSYEKL. This CDR3 has 14 amino acids.

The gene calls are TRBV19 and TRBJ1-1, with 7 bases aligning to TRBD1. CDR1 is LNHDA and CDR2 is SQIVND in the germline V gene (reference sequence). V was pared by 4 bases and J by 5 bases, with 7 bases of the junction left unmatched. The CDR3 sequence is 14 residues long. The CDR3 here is CASSTRDSRTEAFF. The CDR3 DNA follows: TGTGCCAGTAGTACCCGGGACAGCAGGACTGAAGCTTTCTTT.

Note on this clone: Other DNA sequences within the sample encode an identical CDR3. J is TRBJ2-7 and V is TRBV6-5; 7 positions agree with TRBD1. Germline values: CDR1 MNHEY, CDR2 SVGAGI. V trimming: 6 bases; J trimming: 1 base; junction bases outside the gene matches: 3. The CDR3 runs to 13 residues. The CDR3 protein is CASRQGQSYEQYF. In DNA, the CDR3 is TGTGCCAGCAGACAGGGACAGTCCTACGAGCAGTACTTC.

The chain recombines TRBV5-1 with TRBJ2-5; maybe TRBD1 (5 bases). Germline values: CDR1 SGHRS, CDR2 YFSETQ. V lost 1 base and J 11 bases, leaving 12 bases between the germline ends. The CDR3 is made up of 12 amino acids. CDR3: CASSLQTEEQYF. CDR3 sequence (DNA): TGCGCCAGCAGCTTGCAGACAGAAGAGCAGTACTTC.

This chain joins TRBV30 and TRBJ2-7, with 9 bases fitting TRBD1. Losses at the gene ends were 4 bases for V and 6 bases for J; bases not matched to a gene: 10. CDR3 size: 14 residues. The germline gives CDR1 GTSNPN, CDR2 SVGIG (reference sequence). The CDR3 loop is CAWKPGDREGEQYF. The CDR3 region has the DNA TGTGCCTGGAAGCCAGGGGACAGGGAGGGCGAGCAGTACTTC.

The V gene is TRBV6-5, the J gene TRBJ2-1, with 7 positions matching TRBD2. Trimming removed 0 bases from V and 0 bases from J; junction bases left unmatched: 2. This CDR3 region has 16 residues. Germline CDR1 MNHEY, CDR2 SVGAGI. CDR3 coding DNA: TGTGCCAGCAGTTACTCGACGGGGGGCTCCTACAATGAGCAGTTCTTC. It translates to CASSYSTGGSYNEQFF.

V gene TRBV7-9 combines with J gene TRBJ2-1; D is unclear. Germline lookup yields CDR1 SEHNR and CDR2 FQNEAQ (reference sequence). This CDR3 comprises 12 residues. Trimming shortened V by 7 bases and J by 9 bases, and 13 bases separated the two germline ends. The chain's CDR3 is CASILGQSEQFF. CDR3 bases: TGTGCCAGCATCCTAGGTCAGAGTGAGCAGTTCTTC.

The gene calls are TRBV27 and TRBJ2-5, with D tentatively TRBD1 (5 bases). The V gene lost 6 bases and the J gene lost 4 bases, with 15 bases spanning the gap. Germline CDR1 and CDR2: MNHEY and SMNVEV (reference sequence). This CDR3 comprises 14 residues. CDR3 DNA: TGTGCCAGCAGGGGGCCAGGTCCAGTAGAGACCCAGTACTTC. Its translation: CASRGPGPVETQYF.

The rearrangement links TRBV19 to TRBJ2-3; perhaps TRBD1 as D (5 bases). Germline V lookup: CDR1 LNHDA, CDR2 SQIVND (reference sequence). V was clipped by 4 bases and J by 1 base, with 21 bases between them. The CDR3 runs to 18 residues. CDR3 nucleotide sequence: TGTGCCAGTAGTACAGGGCCCGGATTATTTCTGGGCACAGATACGCAGTATTTT. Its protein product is CASSTGPGLFLGTDTQYF.

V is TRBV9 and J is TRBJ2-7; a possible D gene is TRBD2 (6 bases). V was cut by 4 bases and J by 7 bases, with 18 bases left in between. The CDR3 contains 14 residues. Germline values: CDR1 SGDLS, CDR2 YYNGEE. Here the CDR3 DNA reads TGTGCCAGCAGCCCCCGGGGGTTAGGGAGGGAGCAGTACTTC. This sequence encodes CASSPRGLGREQYF.

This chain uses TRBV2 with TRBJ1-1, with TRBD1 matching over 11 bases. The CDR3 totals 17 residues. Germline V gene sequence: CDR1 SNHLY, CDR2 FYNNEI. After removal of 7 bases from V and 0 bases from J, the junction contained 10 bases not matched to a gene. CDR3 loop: CASTGQGARRMNTEAFF. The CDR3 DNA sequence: TGTGCCAGCACCGGACAGGGGGCGAGGAGGATGAACACTGAAGCTTTCTTT.

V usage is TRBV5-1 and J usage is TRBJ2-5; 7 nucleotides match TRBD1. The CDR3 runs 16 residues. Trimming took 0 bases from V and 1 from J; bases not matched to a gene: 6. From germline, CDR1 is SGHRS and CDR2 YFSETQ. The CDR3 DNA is TGCGCCAGCAGCTTGGAGGGGGCAGGGCCCCAAGAGACCCAGTACTTC. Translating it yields CASSLEGAGPQETQYF.

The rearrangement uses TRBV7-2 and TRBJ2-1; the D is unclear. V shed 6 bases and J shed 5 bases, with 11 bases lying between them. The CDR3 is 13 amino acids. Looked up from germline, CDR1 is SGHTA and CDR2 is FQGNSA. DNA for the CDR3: TGTGCCAGCAGTTACCCGTTAGACAATGAGCAGTTCTTC. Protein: CASSYPLDNEQFF. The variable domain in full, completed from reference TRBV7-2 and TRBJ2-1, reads GAGVSQSPSNKVTEKGKDVELRCDPISGHTALYWYRQSLGQGLEFLIYFQGNSAPDKSGLPSDRFSAERTGGSVSTLTIQRTQQEDSAVYLCASSYPLDNEQFFGPGTRLTVL.

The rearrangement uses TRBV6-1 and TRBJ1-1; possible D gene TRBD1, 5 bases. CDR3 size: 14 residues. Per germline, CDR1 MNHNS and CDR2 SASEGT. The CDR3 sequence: CASSLGEGYTEAFF. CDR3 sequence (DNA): TGTGCAAGCTCTCTCGGGGAGGGGTACACTGAAGCTTTCTTT.

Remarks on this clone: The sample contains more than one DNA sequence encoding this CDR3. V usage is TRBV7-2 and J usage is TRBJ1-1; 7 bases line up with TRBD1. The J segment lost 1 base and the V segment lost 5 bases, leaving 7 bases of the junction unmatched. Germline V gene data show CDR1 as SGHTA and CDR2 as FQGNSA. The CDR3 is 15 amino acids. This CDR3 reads CASSPPTGRNTEAFF. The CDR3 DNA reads TGTGCCAGCAGCCCCCCGACAGGGCGGAACACTGAAGCTTTCTTT.

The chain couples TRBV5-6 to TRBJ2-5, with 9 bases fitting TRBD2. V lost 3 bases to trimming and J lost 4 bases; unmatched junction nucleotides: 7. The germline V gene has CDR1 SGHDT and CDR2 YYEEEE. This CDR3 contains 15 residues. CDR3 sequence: CASSWNQREVETQYF. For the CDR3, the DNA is TGTGCCAGCAGCTGGAACCAGCGGGAGGTAGAGACCCAGTACTTC.